This T cell receptor (beta chain) was obtained from a study of CD8 T cells in ankylosing spondylitis. In making TCR beta libraries, quantitative 5'-RACE with molecular barcodes was used. TCRdb reprocessed the 5' RACE reads via MiXCR and lists one record per CDR3 protein. The sample holds 650,000 to 800,000 distinct CDR3 sequences; around 20% are singletons and the top ten take under 20%. Per the germline V gene, CDR1 is SGHRS and CDR2 is YFSETQ. The CDR3 is 17 amino acids. V lost 6 bases, J lost 2 bases, and 22 bases lay in between. Points on this clonotype: What it binds is not known.

Points from the study as a whole: Within ankylosing spondylitis blood, a TCR beta motif made up of fewer than ten highly homologous variants appeared to be characteristic.

The receptor's source is a male donor with ankylosing spondylitis. The sequenced sample consisted of blood, either unsorted or a sorted T cell fraction (not recorded which). The rearrangement links TRBV5-1 to TRBJ2-3; TRBD2 might be the D (6 bases). As DNA, the CDR3 is TGCGCCAGCACCCCGGGTCCGGCTAGCGCGATCACAGATACGCAGTATTTT. Translating it yields CASTPGPASAITDTQYF.